The 22 T cell receptor beta chains given below trace back to one sample, sequenced in a study of CD8+ T cells in alopecia areata. Treatment defined: oral pan-JAK inhibitor, 5-10 mg twice daily. In each case, RNA was isolated and then reverse transcribed into cDNA as the sequencing template. Assay: immunoSEQ multiplex PCR; the TCRdb copy retains only in-frame clones and omits some. The sample carries about 150,000 clones, about 51% recorded once. Sequenced here: CD8+ T cells sorted from blood, sampled at week 4, from a patient treated with tofacitinib. Receptors were obtained from a human donor with alopecia areata.

Only a few counts were recorded for this clone. The chain carries TRBV6-5 and TRBJ2-1; D remains unclear. The CDR3 covers 14 residues. With 5 bases removed from V and 1 base from J, the gap between germline ends came to 9 bases. The germline V gene encodes CDR1 MNHEY and CDR2 SVGAGI. The CDR3 nucleotides read TGTGCCAGCAGTATCGGACCTTCCTACAATGAGCAGTTCTTC. It yields the protein CASSIGPSYNEQFF.

Concerning this clone itself: The same CDR3 can be traced to other DNA sequences in this sample. This rearrangement joins TRBV5-1 to TRBJ1-1; D call uncertain. This CDR3 contains 11 residues. The germline CDR1 and CDR2 sequences are SGHRS and YFSETQ. V was shortened by 0 bases and J by 8 bases, with 5 bases between the two germline ends. The CDR3 loop is CASSLGAEAFF. CDR3 nucleotide sequence: TGCGCCAGCAGCTTGGGCGCAGAAGCTTTCTTT.

There are a few counts of this clone. The V call is TRBV12-5, the J call TRBJ2-7; TRBD2 aligns across 7 bases. The germline CDR1 and CDR2 sequences are LGHNT and FRNRAP. CDR3 length: 13 amino acids. V lost 6 bases to trimming and J lost 4 bases; unmatched junction nucleotides: 6. CDR3 sequence (DNA): TGTGCTAGTGGCCCTGGGGGAGGGTACGAGCAGTACTTC. It encodes CASGPGGGYEQYF.

The genes are TRBV13 and TRBJ2-7, with D possibly matching TRBD1 (5 bases). The germline CDR1 and CDR2 sequences are PRHDT and FYEKMQ (reference sequence). V dropped 4 bases and J dropped 2 bases, with 12 bases sitting between them. This CDR3 is built from 14 residues. The CDR3 DNA reads TGTGCCAGCAGCTACTCGACAGCCACCTACGAGCAGTACTTC. Translating gives CASSYSTATYEQYF.

The rearrangement uses TRBV27 and TRBJ2-3; D is possibly TRBD1 (6 bases). V lost 0 bases and J 0 bases, leaving 16 bases between the germline ends. Germline V lookup: CDR1 MNHEY, CDR2 SMNVEV (reference sequence). There are 18 residues in the CDR3. The chain's CDR3 is CASSLSVIGQTSTDTQYF. DNA of the CDR3: TGTGCCAGCAGTTTATCCGTGATAGGACAGACTAGCACAGATACGCAGTATTTT.

The J gene is TRBJ2-7, the V gene TRBV29-1, with D possibly being TRBD1 or TRBD2 (6 bases each). V was cut by 4 bases and J by 2 bases, with 9 bases left in between. The CDR3 loop spans 12 amino acids. Germline CDR1 reads SQVTM; CDR2 reads ANQGSEA. The chain's CDR3 is CSVAGDTYEQYF. The CDR3 DNA follows: TGCAGCGTTGCGGGGGACACCTACGAGCAGTACTTC.

The V and J genes are TRBV30 and TRBJ2-2; TRBD1 might be the D (6 bases). This CDR3 has 14 amino acids. With 1 base removed from V and 2 bases from J, the gap between germline ends came to 8 bases. CDR1 and CDR2 (germline): GTSNPN, SVGIG (reference sequence). DNA of the CDR3: TGTGCCTGGAGTGAGGACAGCAACACCGGGGAGCTGTTTTTT. This encodes CAWSEDSNTGELFF.

This chain connects TRBV9 to TRBJ2-7, with 8 bases lining up with TRBD1. Germline CDR1 reads SGDLS; CDR2 reads YYNGEE. V lost 0 bases to trimming and J lost 2 bases; unmatched junction nucleotides: 4. The CDR3 extends over 15 amino acids. The DNA for the CDR3 is TGTGCCAGCAGCGTAGAGGGACAGGCTACCTACGAGCAGTACTTC. Translation gives CASSVEGQATYEQYF.

The chain is built from TRBV5-6 and TRBJ2-7; possible D gene TRBD1, 5 bases. In germline, CDR1 is SGHDT, CDR2 YYEEEE. Trimming cost V 5 bases and J 4 bases, with 10 bases left between them. CDR3 length: 12 residues. The CDR3 loop is CASSVDKYEQYF. As DNA, the CDR3 is TGTGCCAGCAGTGTGGACAAGTACGAGCAGTACTTC.

The rearrangement uses TRBV6-6 and TRBJ2-5; 7 nucleotides match TRBD2. Germline V gene data show CDR1 as MNHNY and CDR2 as SVGAGI (reference sequence). The CDR3 extends over 15 amino acids. Trimming took 1 base from V and 3 from J; bases not matched to a gene: 5. The CDR3 DNA sequence: TGTGCCAGCAGTTACTGGGCGGGGGTGGAAGAGACCCAGTACTTC. Amino acids: CASSYWAGVEETQYF.

This clone was observed a handful of times. This chain uses TRBV13 with TRBJ1-1; TRBD1 is a possible D gene (5 bases). The CDR3 consists of 14 residues. CDR1 and CDR2 (germline): PRHDT, FYEKMQ (reference sequence). V shed 4 bases and J shed 3 bases, with 12 bases lying between them. CDR3 nucleotides: TGTGCCAGCAGCTCAGGGACGGAGGACACTGAAGCTTTCTTT. Translating gives CASSSGTEDTEAFF.

In regard to this clone: The same CDR3 arises from other DNA sequences in this sample as well. This rearrangement joins TRBV9 to TRBJ2-2, with D perhaps matching TRBD1 or TRBD2 (5 bases each). Germline-derived CDR1 and CDR2 are SGDLS and YYNGEE. V dropped 0 bases and J dropped 5 bases, with 5 bases sitting between them. The CDR3 loop spans 13 amino acids. In DNA, the CDR3 is TGTGCCAGCAGCGTAGGGGGGACCGGGGAGCTGTTTTTT. It encodes CASSVGGTGELFF. The complete variable domain, with remaining parts taken from reference TRBV9 and TRBJ2-2, reads DSGVTQTPKHLITATGQRVTLRCSPRSGDLSVYWYQQSLDQGLQFLIQYYNGEERAKGNILERFSAQQFPDLHSELNLSSLELGDSALYFCASSVGGTGELFFGEGSRLTVL.

This clone was seen a few times. This chain's CDR3 is CASSEAAGGTDTQYF. The CDR3 DNA reads TGTGCCAGCAGTGAAGCAGCGGGGGGCACAGATACGCAGTATTTT. This chain uses TRBV6-1 with TRBJ2-3, with 8 nucleotides matching TRBD2. Trimming took 0 bases from V and 1 from J; bases not matched to a gene: 0. The CDR3 runs to 15 residues. Germline CDR1 is MNHNS and CDR2 is SASEGT.

The chain couples TRBV14 to TRBJ2-7, with no clear D. Germline V gene sequence: CDR1 SGHDN, CDR2 FVKESK. The CDR3 covers 13 residues. V lost 0 bases, J lost 0 bases, and 3 bases lay in between. The CDR3 sequence is CASSQDISYEQYF. DNA of the CDR3: TGTGCCAGCAGCCAAGACATCTCCTACGAGCAGTACTTC.

This clone occurred a few times. The V and J genes are TRBV4-1 and TRBJ2-2; the D gene could be TRBD1 or TRBD2 (5 bases each). V shed 2 bases and J shed 3 bases, with 16 bases lying between them. Germline lookup yields CDR1 MGHRA and CDR2 YSYEKL. The CDR3 consists of 17 residues. Written as DNA, the CDR3 is TGCGCCAGCAGCCAATTTCTCAGGGAGATGTACACCGGGGAGCTGTTTTTT. Amino acids: CASSQFLREMYTGELFF.

The rearrangement uses TRBV6-5 and TRBJ2-3; TRBD2 might be the D (6 bases). Trimming stripped 6 bases from V and 4 bases from J, with 17 bases between. There are 15 residues in the CDR3. Germline CDR1 MNHEY, CDR2 SVGAGI. The CDR3 DNA sequence: TGTGCCAGCAGGGGATCCGGGACTCCGCCAGATACGCAGTATTTT. This codes for CASRGSGTPPDTQYF.

This chain joins TRBV13 and TRBJ1-1, with a weak D call TRBD1 (6 bases). CDR3 length: 14 amino acids. Germline V gene data show CDR1 as PRHDT and CDR2 as FYEKMQ (reference sequence). V was clipped by 5 bases and J by 4 bases, with 14 bases between them. The CDR3 sequence: CASSPGRRGTEAFF. Here the CDR3 DNA reads TGTGCCAGCAGCCCCGGTCGCAGGGGCACTGAAGCTTTCTTT.

This sequence joins TRBV7-8 and TRBJ2-1; 8 bases map to TRBD2. V gave up 1 base and J gave up 7 bases; unmatched junction bases: 6. The CDR3 is 15 residues long. CDR1 is SGHVS, CDR2 FQNEAQ, per germline. Here the CDR3 reads CASSLGPGLENEQFF. DNA for the CDR3: TGTGCCAGCAGCTTAGGCCCGGGACTAGAGAATGAGCAGTTCTTC. The complete variable domain, with remaining parts taken from reference TRBV7-8 and TRBJ2-1, reads GAGVSQSPRYKVAKRGQDVALRCDPISGHVSLFWYQQALGQGPEFLTYFQNEAQLDKSGLPSDRFFAERPEGSVSTLKIQRTQQEDSAVYLCASSLGPGLENEQFFGPGTRLTVL.

This clone was detected a few times. The chain combines TRBV10-3 with TRBJ1-1; no firm D call. Per the germline V gene, CDR1 is ENHRY and CDR2 is SYGVKD. The CDR3 covers 13 residues. Trimming removed 3 bases from V and 3 bases from J, with 8 bases in between. The CDR3 sequence: CAISEPRDTEAFF. For the CDR3, the DNA is TGTGCCATCAGTGAACCGAGGGACACTGAAGCTTTCTTT.

V and J are TRBV2 and TRBJ2-7, with no clear D. Germline V gene sequence: CDR1 SNHLY, CDR2 FYNNEI. Trimming pared 4 bases from V and 2 bases from J, leaving 9 bases between. The CDR3 extends over 13 amino acids. DNA of the CDR3: TGTGCCAGCAGTGGTATGGGGACCTACGAGCAGTACTTC. It yields the protein CASSGMGTYEQYF.

The genes are TRBV4-2 and TRBJ2-3, with 9 positions matching TRBD1. Trimming removed 0 bases from V and 1 base from J; junction bases left unmatched: 8. Per the germline V gene, CDR1 is LGHNA and CDR2 is YNFKEQ. CDR3 length: 18 amino acids. The CDR3 region is CASSQDSGGQGGTDTQYF. As DNA, the CDR3 is TGTGCCAGCAGCCAAGACTCAGGGGGACAGGGTGGCACAGATACGCAGTATTTT.

Ten or more counts support this clone. The chain couples TRBV5-8 to TRBJ1-2; no reliable D call. The CDR3 extends over 14 amino acids. The germline V gene encodes CDR1 SGHTS and CDR2 YDEGEE. V lost 7 bases and J lost 1, with 14 bases in between. The CDR3 protein is CASPNGRVNYGYTF. The CDR3 DNA follows: TGTGCCAGCCCGAATGGTAGGGTTAACTATGGCTACACCTTC.